This T cell receptor beta chain was retrieved from a study of T cell repertoires in cytomegalovirus infection. Study context: Public TCR beta signatures marked donors with CMV infection and the matching HLA. Study-level points and caveats: Carriers of CMV plus the relevant HLA were identified by cumulative public TCR beta family frequency. HLA-C-restricted CMV-specific TCR beta clonotypes prevailed in the ex vivo response.

Each CDR3 protein gets one entry after TCRdb re-called the reads with MiXCR. The table records some 350,000 distinct CDR3 sequences, roughly 29% of them present only once. This clonotype has a count of ten or more. Its antigen is currently unknown. The receptor's source is a human donor in good health (CMV status not recorded). Some clones in this sample may be carry-over from other donors' samples. This specimen was cultured PBMCs, taken from culture after CMV antigen stimulation.

CDR3 sequence (DNA): TGTGCCAGCAGCCCCGGACTAGCGGGAGGGCCAGGTTGGTACGAGCAGTACTTC. Residues: CASSPGLAGGPGWYEQYF. The gene calls are TRBV7-8 and TRBJ2-7; 15 bases match TRBD2. There are 18 residues in the CDR3. V lost 5 bases to trimming and J lost 4 bases; unmatched junction nucleotides: 12. CDR1 and CDR2 (germline): SGHVS, FQNEAQ.